The text below deals with one T cell receptor beta chain. TCRdb analysed the RACE reads with MiXCR anew, one entry per CDR3 protein. Among tens of thousands of distinct CDR3 sequences listed, roughly 9.5% were seen once. This record belongs to a study of human T cells and chemical hapten exposure. Overall study context: Upper-back patch tests with 0.01% DPC were read at 6 days. Alopecia universalis, totalis or areata was present in patients who were mostly female.

Specified time point: patch test 3, about 24 weeks after DPC sensitization. Treatment denoted: therapeutic diphenylcyclopropenone sensitization with weekly scalp DPC. Someone pulled total RNA out of unfractionated whole blood. Those who donated were patients with alopecia, 18 to 70 years of age, and suitable for DPC. Germline CDR1 MDHEN, CDR2 SYDVKM. J was trimmed by 3 bases and V by 7 bases; bases with no gene match: 2. This CDR3 region has 12 residues. The sequence came from a middle-aged man with alopecia areata. Some clones in this sample may be carry-over from other donors' samples. The chain couples TRBV28 to TRBJ2-7, with TRBD2 matching 8 bases. Specimen: whole blood, collected in connection with sensitization to the hapten diphenylcyclopropenone (DPC). The CDR3 DNA sequence: TGTGCCAGCAAGACTAGCGTCTACGAGCAGTACTTC. It encodes CASKTSVYEQYF.